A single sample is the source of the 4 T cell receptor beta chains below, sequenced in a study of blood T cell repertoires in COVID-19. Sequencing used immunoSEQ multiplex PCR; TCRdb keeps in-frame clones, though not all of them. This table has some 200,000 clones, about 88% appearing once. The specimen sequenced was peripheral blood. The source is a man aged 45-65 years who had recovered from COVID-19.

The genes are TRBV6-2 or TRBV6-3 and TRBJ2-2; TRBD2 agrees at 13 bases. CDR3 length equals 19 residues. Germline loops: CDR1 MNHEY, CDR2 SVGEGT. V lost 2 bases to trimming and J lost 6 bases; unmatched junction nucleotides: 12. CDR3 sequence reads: CASSYTFDGLAGVAGELFF. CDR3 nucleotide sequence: TGTGCCAGCAGTTACACATTCGACGGACTAGCGGGAGTGGCCGGGGAGCTGTTTTTT.

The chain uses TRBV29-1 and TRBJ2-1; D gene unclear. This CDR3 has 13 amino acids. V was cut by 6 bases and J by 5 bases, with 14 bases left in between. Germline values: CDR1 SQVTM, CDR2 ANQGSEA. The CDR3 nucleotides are TGCAGCGTAAAAAGAGCCACCGACAATGAGCAGTTCTTC. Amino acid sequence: CSVKRATDNEQFF.

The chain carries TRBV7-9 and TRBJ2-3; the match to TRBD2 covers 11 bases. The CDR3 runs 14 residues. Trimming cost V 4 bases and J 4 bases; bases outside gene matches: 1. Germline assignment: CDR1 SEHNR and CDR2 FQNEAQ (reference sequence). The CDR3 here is CASSYSGRADTQYF. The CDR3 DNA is TGTGCCAGCAGCTATAGCGGGAGGGCAGATACGCAGTATTTT.

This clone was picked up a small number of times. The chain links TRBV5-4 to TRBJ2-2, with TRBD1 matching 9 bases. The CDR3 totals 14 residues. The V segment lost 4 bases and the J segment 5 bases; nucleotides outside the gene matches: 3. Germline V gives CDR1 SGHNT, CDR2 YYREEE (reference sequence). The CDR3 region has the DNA TGTGCCAGCAGCGGGACAGGGAGAACCGGGGAGCTGTTTTTT. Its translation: CASSGTGRTGELFF.